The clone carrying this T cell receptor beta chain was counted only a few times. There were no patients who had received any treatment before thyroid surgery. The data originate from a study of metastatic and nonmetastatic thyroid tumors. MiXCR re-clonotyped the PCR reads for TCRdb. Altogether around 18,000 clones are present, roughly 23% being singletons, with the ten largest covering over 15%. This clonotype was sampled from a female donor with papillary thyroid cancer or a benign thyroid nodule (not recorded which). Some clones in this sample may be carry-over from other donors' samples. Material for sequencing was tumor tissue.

The DNA for the CDR3 is TGTGCCAGCAGTTACCTCGACAGTTTCTACGAGCAGTACTTC. This encodes CASSYLDSFYEQYF. The rearrangement uses TRBV6-2 or TRBV6-3 and TRBJ2-7; D possibly corresponds to TRBD1 (5 bases). V shed 2 bases and J shed 3 bases, with 11 bases lying between them. The CDR3 runs to 14 residues. CDR1 and CDR2 from the germline V gene are MNHEY and SVGEGT.